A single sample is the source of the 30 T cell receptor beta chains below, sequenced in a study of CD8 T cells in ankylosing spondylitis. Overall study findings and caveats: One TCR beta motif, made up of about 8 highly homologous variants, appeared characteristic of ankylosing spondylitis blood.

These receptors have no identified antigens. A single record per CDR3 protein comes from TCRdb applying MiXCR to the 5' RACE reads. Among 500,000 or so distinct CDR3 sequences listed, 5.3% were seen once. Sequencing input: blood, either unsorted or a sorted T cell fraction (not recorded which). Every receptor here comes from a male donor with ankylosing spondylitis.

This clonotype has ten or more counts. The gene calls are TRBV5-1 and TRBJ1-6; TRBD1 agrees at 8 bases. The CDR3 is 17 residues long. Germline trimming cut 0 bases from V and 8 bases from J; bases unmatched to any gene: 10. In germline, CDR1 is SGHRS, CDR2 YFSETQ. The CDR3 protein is CASSLAYLSTGDSPLHF. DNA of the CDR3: TGCGCCAGCAGCTTGGCATATCTATCGACAGGGGATTCACCCCTCCACTTT.

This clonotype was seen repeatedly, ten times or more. The CDR3 nucleotides read TGTGCCAGCTCACCGCCGGGACAGCCCTACGAGCAGTACTTC. Protein sequence: CASSPPGQPYEQYF. The chain combines TRBV18 with TRBJ2-7; 7 bases are a match to TRBD1. Trimming at V came to 3 bases and at J to 2 bases, leaving 4 bases not matched to a gene. The length of the CDR3 is 14 residues. Looked up from germline, CDR1 is KGHSH and CDR2 is LQKENI.

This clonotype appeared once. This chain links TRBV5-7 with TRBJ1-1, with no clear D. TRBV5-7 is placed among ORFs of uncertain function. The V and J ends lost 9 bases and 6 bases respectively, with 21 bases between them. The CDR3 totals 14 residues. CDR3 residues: CAMGPGPLYPEAFF. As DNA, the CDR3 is TGTGCCATGGGCCCCGGGCCCCTTTACCCTGAAGCTTTCTTT.

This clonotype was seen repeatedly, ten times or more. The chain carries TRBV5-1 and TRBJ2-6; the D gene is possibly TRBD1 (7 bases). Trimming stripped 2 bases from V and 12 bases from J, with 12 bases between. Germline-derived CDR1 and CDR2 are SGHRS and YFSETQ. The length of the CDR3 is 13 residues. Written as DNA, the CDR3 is TGCGCCAGCAGCTTAGGGGGCGGGGTCGTCCTGACTTTC. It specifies CASSLGGGVVLTF.

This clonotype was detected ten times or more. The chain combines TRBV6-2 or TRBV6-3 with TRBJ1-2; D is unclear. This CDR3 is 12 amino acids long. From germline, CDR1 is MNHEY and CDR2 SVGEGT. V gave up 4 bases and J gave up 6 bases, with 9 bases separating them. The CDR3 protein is CASSSDWNGYTF. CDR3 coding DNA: TGTGCCAGCAGTTCTGATTGGAATGGCTACACCTTC.

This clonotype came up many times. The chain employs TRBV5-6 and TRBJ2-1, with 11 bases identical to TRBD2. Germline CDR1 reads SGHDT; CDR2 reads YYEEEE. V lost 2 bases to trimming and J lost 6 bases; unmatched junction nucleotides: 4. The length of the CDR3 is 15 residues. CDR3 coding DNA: TGTGCCAGCAGCTTAACTAGCGGGGGAGGCAATGAGCAGTTCTTC. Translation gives CASSLTSGGGNEQFF. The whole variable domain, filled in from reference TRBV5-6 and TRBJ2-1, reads DAGVTQSPTHLIKTRGQQVTLRCSPKSGHDTVSWYQQALGQGPQFIFQYYEEEERQRGNFPDRFSGHQFPNYSSELNVNALLLGDSALYLCASSLTSGGGNEQFFGPGTRLTVL.

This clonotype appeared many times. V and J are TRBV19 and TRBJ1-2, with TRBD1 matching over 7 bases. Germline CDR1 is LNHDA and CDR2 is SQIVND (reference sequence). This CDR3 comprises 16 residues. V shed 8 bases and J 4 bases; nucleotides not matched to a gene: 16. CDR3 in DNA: TGTGCCAGTTACGGGACAGACGGCGGTACTGGCTATGGCTACACCTTC. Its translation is CASYGTDGGTGYGYTF.

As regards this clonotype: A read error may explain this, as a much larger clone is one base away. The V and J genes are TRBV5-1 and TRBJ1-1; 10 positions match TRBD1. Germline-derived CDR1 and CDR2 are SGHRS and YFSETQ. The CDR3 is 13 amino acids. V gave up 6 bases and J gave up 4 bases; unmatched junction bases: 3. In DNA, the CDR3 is TGCGCCAGCACGACAGGGGGCATCACTGAAGCTTTCTTT. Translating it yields CASTTGGITEAFF.

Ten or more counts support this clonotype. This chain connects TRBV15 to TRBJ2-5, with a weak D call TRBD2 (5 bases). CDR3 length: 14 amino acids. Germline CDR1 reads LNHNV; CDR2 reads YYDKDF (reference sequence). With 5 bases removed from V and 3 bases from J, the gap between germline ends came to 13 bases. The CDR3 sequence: CATSLRSREETQYF. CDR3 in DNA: TGTGCCACCAGCTTACGATCGAGGGAAGAGACCCAGTACTTC. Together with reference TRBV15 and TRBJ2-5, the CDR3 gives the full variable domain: DAMVIQNPRYQVTQFGKPVTLSCSQTLNHNVMYWYQQKSSQAPKLLFHYYDKDFNNEADTPDNFQSRRPNTSFCFLDIRSPGLGDTAMYLCATSLRSREETQYFGPGTRLLVL.

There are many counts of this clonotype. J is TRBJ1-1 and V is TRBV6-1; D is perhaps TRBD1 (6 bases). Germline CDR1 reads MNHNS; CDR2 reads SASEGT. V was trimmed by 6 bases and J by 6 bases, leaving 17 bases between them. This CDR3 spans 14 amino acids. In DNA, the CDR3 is TGTGCCAGCAGCCGACAGGCCTTAGGAGCTGAAGCTTTCTTT. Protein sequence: CASSRQALGAEAFF.

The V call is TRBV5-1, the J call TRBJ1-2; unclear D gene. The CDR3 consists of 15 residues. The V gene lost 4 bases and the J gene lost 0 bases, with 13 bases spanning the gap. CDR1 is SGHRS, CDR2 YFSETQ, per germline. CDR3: CASSGYKLANYGYTF. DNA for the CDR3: TGCGCCAGCAGCGGATACAAGTTAGCTAACTATGGCTACACCTTC.

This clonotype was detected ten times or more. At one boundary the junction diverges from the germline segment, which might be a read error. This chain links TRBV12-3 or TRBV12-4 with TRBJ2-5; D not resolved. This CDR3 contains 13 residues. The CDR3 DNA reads TGTGCCAGCAGATTAGGAGAATGGGAGACCCAGTACTTC. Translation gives CASRLGEWETQYF.

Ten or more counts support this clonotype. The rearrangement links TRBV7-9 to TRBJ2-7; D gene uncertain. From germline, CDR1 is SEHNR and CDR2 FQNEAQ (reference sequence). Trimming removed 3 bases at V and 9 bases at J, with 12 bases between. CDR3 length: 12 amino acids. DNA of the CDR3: TGTGCCAGCAGCTTTGAGTGGGCAGGGCAGTACTTC. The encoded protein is CASSFEWAGQYF.

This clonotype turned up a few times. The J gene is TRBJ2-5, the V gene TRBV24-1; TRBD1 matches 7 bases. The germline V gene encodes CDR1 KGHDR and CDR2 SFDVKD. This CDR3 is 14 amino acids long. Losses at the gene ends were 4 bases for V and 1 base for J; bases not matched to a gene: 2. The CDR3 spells CATSDRDSQETQYF. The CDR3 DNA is TGTGCCACCAGTGACCGGGACAGCCAAGAGACCCAGTACTTC.

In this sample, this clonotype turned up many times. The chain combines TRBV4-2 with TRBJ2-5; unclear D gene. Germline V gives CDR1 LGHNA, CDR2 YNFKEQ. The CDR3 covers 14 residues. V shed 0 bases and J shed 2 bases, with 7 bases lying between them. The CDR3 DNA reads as TGTGCCAGCAGCCAAGAATCCTTTCAAGAGACCCAGTACTTC. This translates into CASSQESFQETQYF.

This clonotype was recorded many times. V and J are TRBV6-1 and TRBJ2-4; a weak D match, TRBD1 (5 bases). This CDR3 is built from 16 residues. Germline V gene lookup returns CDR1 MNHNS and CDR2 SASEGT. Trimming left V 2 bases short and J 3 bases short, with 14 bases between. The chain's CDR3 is CASSESGPQGKNIQYF. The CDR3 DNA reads TGTGCCAGCAGTGAAAGTGGCCCGCAGGGCAAAAACATTCAGTACTTC.

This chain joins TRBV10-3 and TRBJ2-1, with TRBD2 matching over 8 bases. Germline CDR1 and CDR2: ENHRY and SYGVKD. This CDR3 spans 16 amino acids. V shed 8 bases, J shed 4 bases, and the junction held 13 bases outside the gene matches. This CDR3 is CAILPESGGGYNEQFF. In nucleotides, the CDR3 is TGTGCCATCCTCCCCGAAAGCGGGGGAGGATACAATGAGCAGTTCTTC.

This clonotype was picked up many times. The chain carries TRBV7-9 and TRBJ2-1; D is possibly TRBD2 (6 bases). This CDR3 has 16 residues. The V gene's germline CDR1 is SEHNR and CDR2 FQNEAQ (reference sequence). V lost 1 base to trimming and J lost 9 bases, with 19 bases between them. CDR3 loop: CASSLGGPGVTGEQFF. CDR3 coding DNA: TGTGCCAGCAGCTTAGGAGGTCCGGGAGTAACGGGTGAGCAGTTCTTC.

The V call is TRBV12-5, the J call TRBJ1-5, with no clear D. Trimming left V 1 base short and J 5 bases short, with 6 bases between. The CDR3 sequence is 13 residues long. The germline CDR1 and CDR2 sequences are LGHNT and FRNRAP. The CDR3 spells CASGLGRDQPQHF. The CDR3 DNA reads TGTGCTAGTGGTTTGGGGAGGGATCAGCCCCAGCATTTT.

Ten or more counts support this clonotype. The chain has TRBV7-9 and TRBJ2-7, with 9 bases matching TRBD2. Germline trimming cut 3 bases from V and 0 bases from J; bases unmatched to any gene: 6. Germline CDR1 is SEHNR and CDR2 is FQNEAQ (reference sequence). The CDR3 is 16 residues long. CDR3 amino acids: CASSFSAGGLSYEQYF. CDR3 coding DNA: TGTGCCAGCAGCTTCTCAGCGGGAGGCCTCTCCTACGAGCAGTACTTC.

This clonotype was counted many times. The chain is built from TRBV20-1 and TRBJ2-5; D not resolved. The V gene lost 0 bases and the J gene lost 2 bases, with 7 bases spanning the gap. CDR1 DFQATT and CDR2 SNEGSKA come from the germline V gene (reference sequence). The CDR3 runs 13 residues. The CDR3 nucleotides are TGCAGTGCTAGAGATGCGGAACAAGAGACCCAGTACTTC. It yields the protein CSARDAEQETQYF.

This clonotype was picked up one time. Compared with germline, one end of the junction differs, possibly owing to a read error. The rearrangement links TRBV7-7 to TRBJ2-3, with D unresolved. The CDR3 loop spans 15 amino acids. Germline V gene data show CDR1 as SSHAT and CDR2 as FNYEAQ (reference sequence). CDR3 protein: CASSPTQNPTGTQYF. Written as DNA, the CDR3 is TGTGCTAGCAGCCCGACTCAGAACCCCACGGGTACGCAGTATTTT. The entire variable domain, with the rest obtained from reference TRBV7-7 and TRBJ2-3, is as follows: GAGVSQSPRYKVTKRGQDVTLRCDPISSHATLYWYQQALGQGPEFLTYFNYEAQPDKSGLPSDRFSAERPEGSISTLTIQRTEQRDSAMYRCASSPTQNPTGTQYFGPGTRLTVL.

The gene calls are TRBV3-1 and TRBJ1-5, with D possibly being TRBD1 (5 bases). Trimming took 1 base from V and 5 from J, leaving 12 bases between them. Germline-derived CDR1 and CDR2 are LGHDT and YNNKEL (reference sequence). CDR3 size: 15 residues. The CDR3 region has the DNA TGTGCCAGCAGCCAAGGGGCGGGACTATATCAGCCCCAGCATTTT. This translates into CASSQGAGLYQPQHF.

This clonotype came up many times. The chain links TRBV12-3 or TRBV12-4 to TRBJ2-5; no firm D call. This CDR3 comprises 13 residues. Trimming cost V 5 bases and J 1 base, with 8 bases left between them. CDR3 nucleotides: TGTGCCAGCAGTGAGCACTCCCAAGAGACCCAGTACTTC. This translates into CASSEHSQETQYF.

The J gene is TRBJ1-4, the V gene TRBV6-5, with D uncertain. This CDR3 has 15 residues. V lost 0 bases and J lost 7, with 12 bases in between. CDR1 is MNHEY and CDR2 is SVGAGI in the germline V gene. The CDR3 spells CASSYSWGGFEKLFF. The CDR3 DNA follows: TGTGCCAGCAGTTACTCGTGGGGTGGTTTTGAAAAACTGTTTTTT.

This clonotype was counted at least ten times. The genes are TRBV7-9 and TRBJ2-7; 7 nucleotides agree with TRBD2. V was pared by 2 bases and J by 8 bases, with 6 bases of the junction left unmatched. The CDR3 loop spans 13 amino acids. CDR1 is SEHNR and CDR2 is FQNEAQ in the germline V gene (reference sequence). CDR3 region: CASSLSGAAKQYF. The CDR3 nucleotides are TGTGCCAGCAGCTTAAGCGGGGCTGCCAAGCAGTACTTC. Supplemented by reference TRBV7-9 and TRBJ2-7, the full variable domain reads DTGVSQNPRHKITKRGQNVTFRCDPISEHNRLYWYRQTLGQGPEFLTYFQNEAQLEKSRLLSDRFSAERPKGSFSTLEIQRTEQGDSAMYLCASSLSGAAKQYFGPGTRLTVT.

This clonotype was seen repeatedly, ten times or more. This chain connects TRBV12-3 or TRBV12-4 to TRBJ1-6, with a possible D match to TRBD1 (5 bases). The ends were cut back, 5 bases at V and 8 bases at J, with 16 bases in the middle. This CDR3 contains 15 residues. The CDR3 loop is CASSPGTVGDSPLHF. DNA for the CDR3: TGTGCCAGCAGTCCCGGGACGGTAGGGGATTCACCCCTCCACTTT.

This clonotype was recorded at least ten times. The CDR3 region has the DNA TGTGCCATCAGCTCTGGGGGGGATACGCAGTATTTT. Translated, it gives CAISSGGDTQYF. The rearrangement joins TRBV10-3 to TRBJ2-3; possible D gene TRBD2, 6 bases. V was clipped by 6 bases and J by 6 bases, with 10 bases between them. The CDR3 is made up of 12 amino acids. Germline V gene sequence: CDR1 ENHRY, CDR2 SYGVKD.

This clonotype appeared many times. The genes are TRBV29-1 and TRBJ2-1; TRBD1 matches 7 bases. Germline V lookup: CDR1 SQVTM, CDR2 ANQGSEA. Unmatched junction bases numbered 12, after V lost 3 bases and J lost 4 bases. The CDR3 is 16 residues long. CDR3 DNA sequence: TGCAGCGTTGATAGATCCCTGACAGGGTATTACAATGAGCAGTTCTTC. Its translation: CSVDRSLTGYYNEQFF.

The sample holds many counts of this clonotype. CDR3 loop: CASGNGLTEAFF. CDR3 nucleotides: TGTGCCAGCGGCAATGGGCTCACTGAAGCTTTCTTT. J is TRBJ1-1 and V is TRBV6-5; D is unclear. With 8 bases removed from V and 4 bases from J, the gap between germline ends came to 11 bases. Germline CDR1 and CDR2: MNHEY and SVGAGI. CDR3 length: 12 residues.